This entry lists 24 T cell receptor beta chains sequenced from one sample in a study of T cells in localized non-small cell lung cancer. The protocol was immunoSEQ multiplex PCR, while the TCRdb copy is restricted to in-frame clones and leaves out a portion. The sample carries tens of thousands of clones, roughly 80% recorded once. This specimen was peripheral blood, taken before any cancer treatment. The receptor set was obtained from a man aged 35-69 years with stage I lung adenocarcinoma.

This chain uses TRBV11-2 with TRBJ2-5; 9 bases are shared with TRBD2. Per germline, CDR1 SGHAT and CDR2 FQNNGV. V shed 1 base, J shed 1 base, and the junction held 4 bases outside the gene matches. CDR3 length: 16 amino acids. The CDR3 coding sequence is TGTGCCAGCAGCTTAGGGCGGGGGGGCCCCCAAGAGACCCAGTACTTC. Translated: CASSLGRGGPQETQYF.

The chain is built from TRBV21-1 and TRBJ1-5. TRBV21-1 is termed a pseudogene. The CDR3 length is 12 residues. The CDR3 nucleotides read TGTGCCAGCAGGAGACCCGGACAGCCCCAGCATTTT. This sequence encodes CASRRPGQPQHF.

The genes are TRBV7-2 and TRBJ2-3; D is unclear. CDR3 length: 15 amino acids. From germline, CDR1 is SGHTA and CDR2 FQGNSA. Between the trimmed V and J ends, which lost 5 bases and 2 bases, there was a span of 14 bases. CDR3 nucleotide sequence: TGTGCCAGCAGCCTGATCAGCGTACCCACAGATACGCAGTATTTT. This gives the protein CASSLISVPTDTQYF.

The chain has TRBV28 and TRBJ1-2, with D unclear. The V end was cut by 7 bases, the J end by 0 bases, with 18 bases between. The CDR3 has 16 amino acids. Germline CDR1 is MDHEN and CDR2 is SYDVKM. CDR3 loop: CASTSSTGIANYGYTF. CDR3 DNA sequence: TGTGCCAGCACCTCCTCGACGGGCATTGCTAACTATGGCTACACCTTC.

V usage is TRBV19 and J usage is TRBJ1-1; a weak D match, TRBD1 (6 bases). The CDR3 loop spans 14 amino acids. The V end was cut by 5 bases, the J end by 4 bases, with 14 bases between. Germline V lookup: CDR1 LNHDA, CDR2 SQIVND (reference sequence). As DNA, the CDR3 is TGTGCCAGTAGTGCCAGGGGTTTTGGCACTGAAGCTTTCTTT. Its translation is CASSARGFGTEAFF.

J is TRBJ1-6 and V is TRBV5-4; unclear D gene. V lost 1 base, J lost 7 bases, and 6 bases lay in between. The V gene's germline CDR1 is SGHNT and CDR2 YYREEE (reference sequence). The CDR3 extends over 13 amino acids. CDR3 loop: CASSLIVNSPLHF. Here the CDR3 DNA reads TGTGCCAGCAGCTTGATTGTCAATTCACCCCTCCACTTT.

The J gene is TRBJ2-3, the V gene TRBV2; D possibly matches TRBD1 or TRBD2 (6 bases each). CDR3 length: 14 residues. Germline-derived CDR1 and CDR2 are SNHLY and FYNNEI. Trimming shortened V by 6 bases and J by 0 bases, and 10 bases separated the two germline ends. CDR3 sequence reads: CASRTGTSTDTQYF. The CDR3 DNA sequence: TGTGCCAGCAGAACAGGGACTAGCACAGATACGCAGTATTTT. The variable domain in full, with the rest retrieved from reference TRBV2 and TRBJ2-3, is EPEVTQTPSHQVTQMGQEVILRCVPISNHLYFYWYRQILGQKVEFLVSFYNNEISEKSEIFDDQFSVERPDGSNFTLKIRSTKLEDSAMYFCASRTGTSTDTQYFGPGTRLTVL.

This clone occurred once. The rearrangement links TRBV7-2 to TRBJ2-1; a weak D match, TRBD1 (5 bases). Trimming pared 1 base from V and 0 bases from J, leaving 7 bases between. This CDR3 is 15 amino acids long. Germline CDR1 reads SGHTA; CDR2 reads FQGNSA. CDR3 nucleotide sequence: TGTGCCAGCAGCTTAGGGGGCAACTCCTACAATGAGCAGTTCTTC. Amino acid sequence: CASSLGGNSYNEQFF.

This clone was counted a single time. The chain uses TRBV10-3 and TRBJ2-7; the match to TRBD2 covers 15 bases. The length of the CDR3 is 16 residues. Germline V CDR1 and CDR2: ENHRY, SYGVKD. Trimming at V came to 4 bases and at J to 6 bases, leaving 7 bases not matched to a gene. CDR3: CAISGTSGGAGSEQYF. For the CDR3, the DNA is TGTGCCATCAGTGGGACTAGCGGGGGGGCTGGTAGCGAGCAGTACTTC.

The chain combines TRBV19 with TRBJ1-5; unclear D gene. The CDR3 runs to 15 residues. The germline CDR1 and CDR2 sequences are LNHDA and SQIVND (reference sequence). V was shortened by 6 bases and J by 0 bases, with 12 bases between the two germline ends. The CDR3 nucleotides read TGTGCCAGTAGCCCAGAAGAGCATAGCAATCAGCCCCAGCATTTT. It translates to CASSPEEHSNQPQHF.

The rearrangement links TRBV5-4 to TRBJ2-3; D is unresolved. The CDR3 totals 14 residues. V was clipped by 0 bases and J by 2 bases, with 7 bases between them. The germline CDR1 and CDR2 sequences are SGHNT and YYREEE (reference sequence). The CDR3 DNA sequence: TGTGCCAGCAGCTTGGTCAGTTCCACAGATACGCAGTATTTT. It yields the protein CASSLVSSTDTQYF.

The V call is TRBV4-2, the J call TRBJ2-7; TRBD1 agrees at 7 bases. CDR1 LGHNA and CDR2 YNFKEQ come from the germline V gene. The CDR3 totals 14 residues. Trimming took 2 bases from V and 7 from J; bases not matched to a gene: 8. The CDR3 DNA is TGTGCCAGCAGCCAATCCTTGCAGGGGGATGAGCAGTACTTC. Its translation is CASSQSLQGDEQYF.

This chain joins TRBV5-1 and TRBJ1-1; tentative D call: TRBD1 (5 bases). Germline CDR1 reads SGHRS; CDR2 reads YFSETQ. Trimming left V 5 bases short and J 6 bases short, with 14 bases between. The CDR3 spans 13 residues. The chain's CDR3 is CASRPQVVAEAFF. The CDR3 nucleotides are TGCGCCAGCAGGCCACAGGTTGTCGCTGAAGCTTTCTTT.

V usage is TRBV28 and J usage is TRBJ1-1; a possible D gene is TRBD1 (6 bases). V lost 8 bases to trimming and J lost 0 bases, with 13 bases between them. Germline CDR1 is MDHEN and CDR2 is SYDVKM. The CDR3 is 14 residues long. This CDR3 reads CASAGQPLNTEAFF. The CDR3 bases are TGTGCCAGCGCCGGACAGCCGTTGAACACTGAAGCTTTCTTT.

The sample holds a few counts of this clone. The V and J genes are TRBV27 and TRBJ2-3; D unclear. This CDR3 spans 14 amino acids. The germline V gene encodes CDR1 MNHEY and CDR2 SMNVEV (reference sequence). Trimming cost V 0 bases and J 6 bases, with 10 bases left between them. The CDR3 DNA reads TGTGCCAGCAGTTTATCGGGCCCCGGGGATACGCAGTATTTT. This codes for CASSLSGPGDTQYF.

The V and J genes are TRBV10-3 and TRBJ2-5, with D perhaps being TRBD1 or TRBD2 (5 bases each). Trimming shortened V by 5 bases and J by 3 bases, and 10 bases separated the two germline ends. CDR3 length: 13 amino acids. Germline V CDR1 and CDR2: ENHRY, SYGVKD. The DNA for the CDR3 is TGTGCCATCAGTCAGGGAGTAGAAGAGACCCAGTACTTC. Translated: CAISQGVEETQYF.

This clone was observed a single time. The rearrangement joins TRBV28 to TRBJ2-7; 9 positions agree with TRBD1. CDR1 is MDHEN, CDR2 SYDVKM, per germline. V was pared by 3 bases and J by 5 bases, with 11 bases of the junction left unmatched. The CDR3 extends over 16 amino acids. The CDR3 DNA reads TGTGCCAGCAGTTTGGTCCAGGGACAGGGCAGGAACGAGCAGTACTTC. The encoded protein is CASSLVQGQGRNEQYF. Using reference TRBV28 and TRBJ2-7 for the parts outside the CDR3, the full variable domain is DVKVTQSSRYLVKRTGEKVFLECVQDMDHENMFWYRQDPGLGLRLIYFSYDVKMKEKGDIPEGYSVSREKKERFSLILESASTNQTSMYLCASSLVQGQGRNEQYFGPGTRLTVT.

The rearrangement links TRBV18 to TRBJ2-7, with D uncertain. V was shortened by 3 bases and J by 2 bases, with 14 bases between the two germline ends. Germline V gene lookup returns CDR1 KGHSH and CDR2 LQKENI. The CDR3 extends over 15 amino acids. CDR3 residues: CASSPQNSNPYEQYF. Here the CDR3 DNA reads TGTGCCAGCTCACCCCAAAATTCTAACCCCTACGAGCAGTACTTC.

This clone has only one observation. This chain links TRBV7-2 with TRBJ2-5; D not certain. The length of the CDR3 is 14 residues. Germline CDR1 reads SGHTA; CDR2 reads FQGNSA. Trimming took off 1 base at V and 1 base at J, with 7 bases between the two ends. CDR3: CASSLGSAQETQYF. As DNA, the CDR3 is TGTGCCAGCAGCTTAGGCAGTGCCCAAGAGACCCAGTACTTC.

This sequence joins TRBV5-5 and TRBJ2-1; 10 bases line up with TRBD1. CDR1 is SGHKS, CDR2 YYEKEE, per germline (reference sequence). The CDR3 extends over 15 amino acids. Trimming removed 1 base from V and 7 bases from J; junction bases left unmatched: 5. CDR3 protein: CASSLQGDRGNEQFF. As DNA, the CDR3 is TGTGCCAGCAGCTTGCAAGGGGACAGGGGTAATGAGCAGTTCTTC.

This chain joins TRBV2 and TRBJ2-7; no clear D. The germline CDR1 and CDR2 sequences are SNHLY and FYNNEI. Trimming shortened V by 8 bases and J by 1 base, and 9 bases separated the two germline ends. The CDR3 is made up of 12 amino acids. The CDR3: CASSRASYEQYF. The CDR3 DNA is TGTGCCAGCTCACGGGCGTCCTACGAGCAGTACTTC. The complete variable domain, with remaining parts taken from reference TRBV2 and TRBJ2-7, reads EPEVTQTPSHQVTQMGQEVILRCVPISNHLYFYWYRQILGQKVEFLVSFYNNEISEKSEIFDDQFSVERPDGSNFTLKIRSTKLEDSAMYFCASSRASYEQYFGPGTRLTVT.

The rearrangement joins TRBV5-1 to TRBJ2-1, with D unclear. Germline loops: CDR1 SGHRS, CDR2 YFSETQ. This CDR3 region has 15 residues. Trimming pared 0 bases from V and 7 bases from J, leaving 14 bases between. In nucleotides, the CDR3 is TGCGCCAGCAGCTTGGCCATAGGTACGGATAATGAGCAGTTCTTC. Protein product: CASSLAIGTDNEQFF.

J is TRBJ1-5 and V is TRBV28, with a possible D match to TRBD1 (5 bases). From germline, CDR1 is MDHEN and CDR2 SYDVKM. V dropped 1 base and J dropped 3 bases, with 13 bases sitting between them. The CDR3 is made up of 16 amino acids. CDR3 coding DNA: TGTGCCAGCAGTTTATTTGGCAGGGCCCTCAATCAGCCCCAGCATTTT. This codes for CASSLFGRALNQPQHF.

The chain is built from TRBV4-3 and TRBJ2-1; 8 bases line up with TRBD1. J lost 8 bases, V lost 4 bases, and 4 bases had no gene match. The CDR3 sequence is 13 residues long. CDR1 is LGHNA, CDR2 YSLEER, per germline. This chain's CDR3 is CASSLPGGHEQFF. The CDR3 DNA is TGCGCCAGCAGCCTACCAGGGGGCCATGAGCAGTTCTTC.